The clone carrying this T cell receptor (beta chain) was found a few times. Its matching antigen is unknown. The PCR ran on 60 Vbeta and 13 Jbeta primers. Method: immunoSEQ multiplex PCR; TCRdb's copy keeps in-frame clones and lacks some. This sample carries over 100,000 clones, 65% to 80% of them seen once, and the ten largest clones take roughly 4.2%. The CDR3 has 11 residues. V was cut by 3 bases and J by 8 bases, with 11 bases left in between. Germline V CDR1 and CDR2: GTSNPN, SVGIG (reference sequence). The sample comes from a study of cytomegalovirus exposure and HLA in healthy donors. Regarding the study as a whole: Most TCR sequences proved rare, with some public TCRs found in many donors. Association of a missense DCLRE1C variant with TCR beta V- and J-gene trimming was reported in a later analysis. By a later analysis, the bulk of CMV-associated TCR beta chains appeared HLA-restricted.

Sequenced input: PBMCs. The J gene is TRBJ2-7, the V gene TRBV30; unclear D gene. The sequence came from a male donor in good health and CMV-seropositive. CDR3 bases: TGTGCCTGGAGCGCGTCGGAGAAGCAGTACTTC. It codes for CAWSASEKQYF.